These T cell receptor beta chains were read from a single sample in a study of cytomegalovirus exposure and HLA in healthy donors. Assay used: immunoSEQ multiplex PCR; TCRdb lists only in-frame clones, some missing. This table lists around 150,000 clones. Material for sequencing was PBMCs. The receptors originated from a woman in her fifties or sixties in good health and CMV-seronegative. Both conserved end residues are part of each CDR3. Fields, in order: V gene, J gene, D gene, CDR3 DNA, CDR3 protein. D genes are given only for firm matches.

TRBV9	TRBJ2-7	NA	TGTGCCAGCAGCGTAGACGGGACTCACTACGAGCAGTACTTC	CASSVDGTHYEQYF
TRBV7-3	TRBJ1-6	NA	TGTGCCAGCAGCTTAATGGGCTCGGAACATTCACCCCTCCACTTT	CASSLMGSEHSPLHF
TRBV18	TRBJ2-2	NA	TGTGCCAGCTCACCGGAAGTTCAGGGGTCCGGGGAGCTGTTTTTT	CASSPEVQGSGELFF
TRBV29-1	TRBJ2-3	TRBD1	TGCAGCGTACCAGGGGGGACAGGGGGCGGAACAGATACGCAGTATTTT	CSVPGGTGGGTDTQYF
TRBV29-1	TRBJ2-5	NA	TGCAGCGTTGATCTTTCAGAAGAGACCCAGTACTTC	CSVDLSEETQYF
TRBV10-3	TRBJ2-7	TRBD1	TGTGCCACAGGGACAGGGTGGGACGAGCAGTACTTC	CATGTGWDEQYF
TRBV5-4	TRBJ1-4	NA	TGTGCCAGCAGCACCGGGGAGGAGAGGGAAAAACTGTTTTTT	CASSTGEEREKLFF
TRBV4-2	TRBJ2-5	NA	TGTGCCAGCAGCCAAGGAGCCTCGGACGGGGAAGAGACCCAGTACTTC	CASSQGASDGEETQYF
TRBV9	TRBJ1-1	NA	TGTGCCAGCAGCGTAGAGCCAGGGCCAAACACTGAAGCTTTCTTT	CASSVEPGPNTEAFF
TRBV7-2	TRBJ1-4	TRBD1	TGTGCCAGCAGCTTAGGACAGGGGGCGGGTGAAAAACTGTTTTTT	CASSLGQGAGEKLFF
TRBV5-1	TRBJ2-3	NA	TGCGCCAGCAGCCCAACCCTCGGGGAGGATACGCAGTATTTT	CASSPTLGEDTQYF
TRBV4-3	TRBJ2-2	TRBD2	TGCGCCAGCAGCCCCCGAACGGGGGGGACCGGGGAGCTGTTTTTT	CASSPRTGGTGELFF
TRBV5-1	TRBJ1-3	NA	TGCGCCAGCAGCTCCGACGCAGGTGGAAACACCATATATTTT	CASSSDAGGNTIYF
TRBV6-1	TRBJ1-2	NA	TGTGCCAGCAGTGATGGCGGGTATGGCTACACCTTC	CASSDGGYGYTF
TRBV5-1	TRBJ1-2	TRBD1	TGCGCCAGCAAGACAGGGCCCGCTAACTATGGCTACACCTTC	CASKTGPANYGYTF
TRBV5-1	TRBJ1-1	NA	TGCGCCAGCAGCTTGGGTACAGGTGTGACCACTGAAGCTTTCTTT	CASSLGTGVTTEAFF
TRBV6-4	TRBJ1-4	NA	TGTGCCAGCTCAGGCTCAACTAATGAAAAACTGTTTTTT	CASSGSTNEKLFF
TRBV6-1	TRBJ1-2	NA	TGTGCCAGCAGTGAAGCATTAGGAGCTCTCTATGGCTACACCTTC	CASSEALGALYGYTF
TRBV19	TRBJ2-3	TRBD2	TGTGCCAGTAAAGCGGGGTTCAGCACAGATACGCAGTATTTT	CASKAGFSTDTQYF
TRBV5-4	TRBJ2-1	NA	TGTGCCAGCAGCCAGCGCGGAGGGGTTTCCTACAATGAGCAGTTCTTC	CASSQRGGVSYNEQFF
TRBV27	TRBJ2-7	TRBD1	TGTGCCAGCAGCCACGGGGACAGGGCCTACGAGCAGTACTTC	CASSHGDRAYEQYF
TRBV5-1	TRBJ2-1	TRBD2	TGCGCCAGCAGCGTAACTAGCGGGGGCTACAATGAGCAGTTCTTC	CASSVTSGGYNEQFF
TRBV4-1	TRBJ1-4	TRBD1	TGCGCCAGCAGCCAAGGTCACAGGGGTAACGAAAAACTGTTTTTT	CASSQGHRGNEKLFF
TRBV7-2	TRBJ2-7	NA	TGTGCCAGCAGCTTAGCGGGGGGGCCCTACGAGCAGTACTTC	CASSLAGGPYEQYF
TRBV29-1	TRBJ1-2	TRBD1	TGCAGCGTTGAAGAGGGGGGGACAGGGGTTCTCTATGGCTACACCTTC	CSVEEGGTGVLYGYTF
TRBV27	TRBJ1-2	TRBD1	TGTGCCAGCACCCAGAGACAGGGAGGAGGCGATGGCTACACCTTC	CASTQRQGGGDGYTF
TRBV9	TRBJ2-5	NA	TGTGCCAGCAGCGTAGAGCCCCATTCACAAGAGACCCAGTACTTC	CASSVEPHSQETQYF
TRBV18	TRBJ1-3	NA	TGTGCCAGCTCACCATCATCTGGAAACACCATATATTTT	CASSPSSGNTIYF
TRBV7-6	TRBJ1-1	NA	TGTGCCAGCAGCTTACGGACGGGGGACACTGAAGCTTTCTTT	CASSLRTGDTEAFF
TRBV7-9	TRBJ1-4	NA	TGTGCCAGCTCACGCTCGGGGGGAGAAAAACTGTTTTTT	CASSRSGGEKLFF